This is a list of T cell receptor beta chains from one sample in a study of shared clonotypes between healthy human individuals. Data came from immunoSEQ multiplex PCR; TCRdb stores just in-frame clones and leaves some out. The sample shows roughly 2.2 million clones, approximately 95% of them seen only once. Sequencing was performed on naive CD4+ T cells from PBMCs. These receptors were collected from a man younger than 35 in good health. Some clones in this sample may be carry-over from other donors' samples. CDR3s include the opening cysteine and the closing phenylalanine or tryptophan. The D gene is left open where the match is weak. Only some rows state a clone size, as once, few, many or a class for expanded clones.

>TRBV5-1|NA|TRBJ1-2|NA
TGCGCCAGTACAACCGGGACGATGGGTGGCTACACCTTC
CASTTGTMGGYTF
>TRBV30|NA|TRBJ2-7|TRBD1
TGTGCCTGGAGCGAGCCGGACAGGTGGGGCGAGCAGTACTTC
CAWSEPDRWGEQYF
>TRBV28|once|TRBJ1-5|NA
TGTGCCAGCACGGTGGCAGATAATAGCAATCAGCCCCAGCATTTT
CASTVADNSNQPQHF
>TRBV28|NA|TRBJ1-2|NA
TGTGCCAGCAGTTCCCTGCTTCGCTACACCTTC
CASSSLLRYTF
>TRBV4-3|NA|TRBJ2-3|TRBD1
TGCGCCAGCAGCCAATCCCCGACAGGGGGCAGCGCAGATACGCAGTATTTT
CASSQSPTGGSADTQYF
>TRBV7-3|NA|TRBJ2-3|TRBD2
TGTGCCAGCAGCTCGTCCGGGACTAGAGGCACAGATACGCAGTATTTT
CASSSSGTRGTDTQYF
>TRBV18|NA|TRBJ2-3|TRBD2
TGTGCCAGCTCACCGGGACTAGCGGGAGGTACAGATACGCAGTATTTT
CASSPGLAGGTDTQYF
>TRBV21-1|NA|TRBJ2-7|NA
TGTGCCAGACTTGGTATCGGACAGACCTTCGAGCAGTACTTC
CARLGIGQTFEQYF
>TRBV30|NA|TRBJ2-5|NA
TGTGCCTGGACTAGGGAACGGGAGACCCAGTACTTC
CAWTRERETQYF
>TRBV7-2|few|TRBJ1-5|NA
TGTGCCAGCAGCAGGACAGCATATAGCAATCAGCCCCAGCATTTT
CASSRTAYSNQPQHF
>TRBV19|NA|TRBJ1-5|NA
TGTGCCAGTATTGAGCAGACTAATAGCAATCAGCCCCAGCATTTT
CASIEQTNSNQPQHF
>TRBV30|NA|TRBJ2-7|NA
TGTGCCTGGTCCCCGGGACAAGCCTACGAGCAGTACTTC
CAWSPGQAYEQYF
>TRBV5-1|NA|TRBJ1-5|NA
TGCGCCAGCAGCTTGGAAGGGGCAAGCAATCAGCCCCAGCATTTT
CASSLEGASNQPQHF
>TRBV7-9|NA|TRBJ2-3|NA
TGTGCCAGCAGCCTAATCGGGACCGCTACGCAGTATTTT
CASSLIGTATQYF
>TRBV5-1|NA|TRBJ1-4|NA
TGCGCCAGCAGCTTTCAGGGAAGCGAAAAACTGTTTTTT
CASSFQGSEKLFF
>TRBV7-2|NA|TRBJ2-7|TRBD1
TGTGCCAGCAGCTTAGCTTCGGGACAGGGGGGCGAGCAGTACTTC
CASSLASGQGGEQYF
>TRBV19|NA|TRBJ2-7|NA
TGTGCCAGTAGTATAGGTGGGGGACCCTCCTACGAGCAGTACTTC
CASSIGGGPSYEQYF
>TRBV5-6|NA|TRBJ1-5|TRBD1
TGTGCCAGCAGCGCCGGGACAGGTGATAGCAATCAGCCCCAGCATTTT
CASSAGTGDSNQPQHF
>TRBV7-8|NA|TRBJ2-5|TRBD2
TGTGCCAGCAGCTCACTAGCGGGGCAGTACTTC
CASSSLAGQYF
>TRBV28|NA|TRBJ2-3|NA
TGTGCCAGCTGTAAGCGACAGCCCGGCACAGATACGCAGTATTTT
CASCKRQPGTDTQYF
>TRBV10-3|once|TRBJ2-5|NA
TGTGCCATCGCAAGGGCAGGCCAAGAGACCCAGTACTTC
CAIARAGQETQYF
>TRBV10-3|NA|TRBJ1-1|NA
TGTGCCATCACCGGACAGCAAAACACTGAAGCTTTCTTT
CAITGQQNTEAFF
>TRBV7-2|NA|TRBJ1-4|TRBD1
TGTGCCAGCAGCTCTGGACAGGGGAATGAAAAACTGTTTTTT
CASSSGQGNEKLFF
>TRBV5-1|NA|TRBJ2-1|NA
TGCGCCAGCAGCCCTGGGAGGTACAATGAGCAGTTCTTC
CASSPGRYNEQFF
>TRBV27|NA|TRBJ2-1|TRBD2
TGTGCCAGCAGTTTCATGCGGGAGCGGAATGAGCAGTTCTTC
CASSFMRERNEQFF
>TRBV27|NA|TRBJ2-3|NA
TGTGCCAGCAGTTTAAGGGGGGGCGGATGGACAGATACGCAGTATTTT
CASSLRGGGWTDTQYF
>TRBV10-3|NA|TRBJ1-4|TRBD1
TGTGCCATCAGTGAGTCACAGGGGGCAGGGGAAAAACTGTTTTTT
CAISESQGAGEKLFF
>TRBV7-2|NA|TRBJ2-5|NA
TGTGCCAGCAGGTACACAGGGTTGGAGACCCAGTACTTC
CASRYTGLETQYF
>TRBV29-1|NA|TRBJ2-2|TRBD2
TGCAGTGCGGATAGCGGGACGAACACCGGGGAGCTGTTTTTT
CSADSGTNTGELFF